The 17 T cell receptor beta chains in this list originate from one sample, sequenced in a study of T cell repertoires in cytomegalovirus infection. These receptors lack a known antigen. MiXCR, applied by TCRdb to the reads, yields one record per CDR3 protein. Seen here are 680,000 or so distinct CDR3 sequences, 33% observed once, and the top ten hold roughly 20%. The sequencing here drew on cultured PBMCs, taken from culture after CMV antigen stimulation. These receptors were taken from a human donor in good health (CMV status not recorded). Some clones in this sample may be carry-over from other donors' samples.

This clonotype appeared a few times. The chain couples TRBV7-2 to TRBJ2-7; 7 nucleotides line up with TRBD1. CDR3 length: 14 residues. Germline values: CDR1 SGHTA, CDR2 FQGNSA. V shed 5 bases and J 0 bases; nucleotides not matched to a gene: 4. CDR3 DNA sequence: TGTGCCAGCAGCCCGCAGGGGGACTCCTACGAGCAGTACTTC. The encoded protein is CASSPQGDSYEQYF.

The chain joins TRBV6-1 to TRBJ2-7; D ambiguous. The CDR3 extends over 15 amino acids. V was clipped by 1 base and J by 7 bases, with 17 bases between them. Germline V gene lookup returns CDR1 MNHNS and CDR2 SASEGT. The chain's CDR3 is CASSEGSGSREEQYF. The CDR3 nucleotides read TGTGCCAGCAGTGAAGGGTCAGGCTCTAGAGAAGAGCAGTACTTC.

V usage is TRBV20-1 and J usage is TRBJ2-3; D could derive from TRBD1 or TRBD2 (6 bases each). The CDR3 contains 15 residues. The V end lost 3 bases, the J end lost 2 bases, and 15 bases lay between the germline ends. The germline gives CDR1 DFQATT, CDR2 SNEGSKA (reference sequence). CDR3 residues: CSASDWRDNTDTQYF. CDR3 DNA sequence: TGCAGTGCTAGTGACTGGAGGGACAACACAGATACGCAGTATTTT.

The rearrangement links TRBV12-3 or TRBV12-4 to TRBJ2-1; 8 bases align to TRBD1. This CDR3 has 15 residues. The trim removed 1 base at V and 3 bases at J, leaving 2 bases unmatched. The CDR3 nucleotides read TGTGCCAGCAGTTTAGGGACAGGGATCTACAATGAGCAGTTCTTC. Amino acid sequence: CASSLGTGIYNEQFF.

This chain joins TRBV28 and TRBJ2-1, with 9 bases identical to TRBD2. This CDR3 comprises 17 residues. With V trimmed by 5 bases and J by 5 bases, 13 bases remained unmatched. Per the germline V gene, CDR1 is MDHEN and CDR2 is SYDVKM. The CDR3 DNA reads TGTGCCAGCAGTGCCTCTCTAGCGGGGTCGCCTAACAATGAGCAGTTCTTC. It encodes CASSASLAGSPNNEQFF.

The J gene is TRBJ2-2, the V gene TRBV7-8; D is undetermined. Germline V CDR1 and CDR2: SGHVS, FQNEAQ. V was shortened by 1 base and J by 5 bases, with 11 bases between the two germline ends. The CDR3 runs 15 residues. CDR3 residues: CASSLVVGLTGELFF. The DNA of the CDR3 is TGTGCCAGCAGCTTAGTGGTGGGGTTGACCGGGGAGCTGTTTTTT.

This clonotype was seen many times. The chain recombines TRBV7-2 with TRBJ2-1, with D uncertain. V was shortened by 1 base and J by 9 bases, with 13 bases between the two germline ends. The CDR3 has 14 amino acids. Germline loops: CDR1 SGHTA, CDR2 FQGNSA. The CDR3 sequence: CASSLGRIAFEQFF. The CDR3 DNA is TGTGCCAGCAGCTTAGGGCGGATTGCCTTTGAGCAGTTCTTC. The full variable domain, completed using reference TRBV7-2 and TRBJ2-1, is GAGVSQSPSNKVTEKGKDVELRCDPISGHTALYWYRQSLGQGLEFLIYFQGNSAPDKSGLPSDRFSAERTGGSVSTLTIQRTQQEDSAVYLCASSLGRIAFEQFFGPGTRLTVL.

In this sample, this clonotype turned up many times. The chain joins TRBV7-2 to TRBJ2-7; 7 bases fit TRBD2. This CDR3 has 14 residues. Germline lookup yields CDR1 SGHTA and CDR2 FQGNSA. The junction had 5 bases not matched to a gene; V was cut back by 3 bases and J by 3 bases. CDR3 protein: CASSFSRGSYEQYF. DNA of the CDR3: TGTGCCAGCAGCTTCTCCCGCGGGAGCTACGAGCAGTACTTC.

This clonotype was counted a few times. The chain carries TRBV7-2 and TRBJ2-3, with TRBD2 matching over 8 bases. The CDR3 has 17 amino acids. Germline CDR1 is SGHTA and CDR2 is FQGNSA. Germline trimming cut 1 base from V and 1 base from J; bases unmatched to any gene: 7. The CDR3 here is CASSLVPAGGGTDTQYF. The CDR3 DNA reads TGTGCCAGCAGCTTAGTCCCGGCGGGAGGTGGCACAGATACGCAGTATTTT.

The gene calls are TRBV2 and TRBJ2-3; 11 positions match TRBD2. The trim removed 8 bases at V and 2 bases at J, leaving 3 bases unmatched. Germline CDR1 reads SNHLY; CDR2 reads FYNNEI. The CDR3 length is 14 residues. CDR3 in DNA: TGTGCCAGCGGGGGACTAGCGGCCACAGATACGCAGTATTTT. Translating gives CASGGLAATDTQYF.

In its sample, this clonotype was seen a few times. V gene TRBV2 combines with J gene TRBJ1-2; D gene unclear. Per the germline V gene, CDR1 is SNHLY and CDR2 is FYNNEI. The CDR3 is 14 amino acids. V dropped 5 bases and J dropped 8 bases, with 18 bases sitting between them. The CDR3 loop is CASSPAAERYGYTF. The CDR3 DNA reads as TGTGCCAGCAGTCCGGCAGCGGAGAGGTACGGCTACACCTTC. The whole variable domain, remainder taken from reference TRBV2 and TRBJ1-2, is EPEVTQTPSHQVTQMGQEVILRCVPISNHLYFYWYRQILGQKVEFLVSFYNNEISEKSEIFDDQFSVERPDGSNFTLKIRSTKLEDSAMYFCASSPAAERYGYTFGSGTRLTVV.

The V call is TRBV6-4, the J call TRBJ1-2, with 7 bases matching TRBD1. Unmatched junction bases numbered 6, after V lost 5 bases and J lost 0 bases. Germline V gives CDR1 MRHNA, CDR2 SNTAGT. The CDR3 is made up of 15 amino acids. CDR3: CASSRTGDSNYGYTF. As DNA, the CDR3 is TGTGCCAGCAGTCGCACAGGGGATTCTAACTATGGCTACACCTTC.

The chain employs TRBV27 and TRBJ1-6, with TRBD1 matching over 10 bases. The CDR3 loop spans 20 amino acids. The ends lost 8 bases at V and 0 bases at J; junction bases unmatched: 16. From germline, CDR1 is MNHEY and CDR2 SMNVEV (reference sequence). DNA for the CDR3: TGTGCCAGCCTCCCCCGCCTGGGACAGGGGTTTAGCTCCTATAATTCACCCCTCCACTTT. Its protein is CASLPRLGQGFSSYNSPLHF.

A few counts support this clonotype. The chain employs TRBV7-6 and TRBJ2-5, with 8 bases aligning to TRBD2. Per the germline V gene, CDR1 is SGHVS and CDR2 is FNYEAQ. The CDR3 extends over 16 amino acids. Losses at the gene ends were 6 bases for V and 4 bases for J; bases not matched to a gene: 13. CDR3 bases: TGTGCCAGCAGTTATACTTACGGGAGGGCCGGAGAGACCCAGTACTTC. Its translation: CASSYTYGRAGETQYF.

This clonotype occurred a few times. This chain joins TRBV7-9 and TRBJ2-4, with TRBD2 identical over 8 bases. Germline assignment: CDR1 SEHNR and CDR2 FQNEAQ (reference sequence). V was clipped by 9 bases and J by 6 bases; unmatched bases: 7. This CDR3 is built from 13 residues. The CDR3 coding sequence is TGTGCCAGTGAGCGGGAGCAAGGAAACATTCAGTACTTC. Protein product: CASEREQGNIQYF.

This clonotype has more than one count but fewer than ten. V usage is TRBV20-1 and J usage is TRBJ1-6; D gene unclear. The germline V gene has CDR1 DFQATT and CDR2 SNEGSKA (reference sequence). The V gene lost 6 bases and the J gene lost 10 bases, with 19 bases spanning the gap. The CDR3 loop spans 14 amino acids. Written as DNA, the CDR3 is TGCAGTGCCCAGCCCCCCGGGCAAGGATCACCCCTCCACTTT. Translation: CSAQPPGQGSPLHF.

This clonotype showed up just a few times. The chain combines TRBV7-8 with TRBJ2-7; D gene ambiguous. Germline V CDR1 and CDR2: SGHVS, FQNEAQ. The CDR3 is 15 residues long. The ends were cut back, 7 bases at V and 2 bases at J, with 18 bases in the middle. This CDR3 reads CASNDVEEKPYEQYF. CDR3 in DNA: TGTGCCAGCAACGACGTAGAAGAAAAACCCTACGAGCAGTACTTC.